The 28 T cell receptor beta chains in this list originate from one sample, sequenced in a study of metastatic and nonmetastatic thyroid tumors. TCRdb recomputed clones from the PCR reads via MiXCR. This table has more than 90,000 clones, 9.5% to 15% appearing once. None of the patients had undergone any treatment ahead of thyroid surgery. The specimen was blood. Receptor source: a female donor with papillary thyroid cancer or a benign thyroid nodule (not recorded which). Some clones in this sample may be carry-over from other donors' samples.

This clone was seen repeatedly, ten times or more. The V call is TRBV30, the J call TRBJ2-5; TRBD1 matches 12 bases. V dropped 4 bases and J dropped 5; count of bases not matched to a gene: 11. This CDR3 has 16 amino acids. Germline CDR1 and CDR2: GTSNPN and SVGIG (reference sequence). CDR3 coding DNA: TGTGCCTGGACTAGCGGGGGACAGGGGGCGCGGGAGACCCAGTACTTC. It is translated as CAWTSGGQGARETQYF.

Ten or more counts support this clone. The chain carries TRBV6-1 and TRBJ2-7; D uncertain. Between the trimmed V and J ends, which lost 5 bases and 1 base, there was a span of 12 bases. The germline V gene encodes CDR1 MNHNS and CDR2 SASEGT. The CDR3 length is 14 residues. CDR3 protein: CASSSTSFSYEQYF. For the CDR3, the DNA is TGTGCCAGCAGTTCTACATCATTTTCCTACGAGCAGTACTTC.

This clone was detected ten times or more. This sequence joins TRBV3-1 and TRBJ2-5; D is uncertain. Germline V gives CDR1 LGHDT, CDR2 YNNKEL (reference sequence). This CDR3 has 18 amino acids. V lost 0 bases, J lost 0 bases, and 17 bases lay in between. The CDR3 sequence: CASSQESLGRVYQETQYF. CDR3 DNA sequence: TGTGCCAGCAGCCAAGAATCCCTAGGTCGGGTGTACCAAGAGACCCAGTACTTC.

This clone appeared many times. CDR3 region: CSVVWVADSEAFF. The CDR3 coding sequence is TGCAGCGTTGTTTGGGTTGCGGACAGTGAAGCTTTCTTT. This chain uses TRBV29-1 with TRBJ1-1; maybe TRBD1 (6 bases). V was clipped by 4 bases and J by 7 bases, with 16 bases between them. The CDR3 is 13 residues long. In germline, CDR1 is SQVTM, CDR2 ANQGSEA.

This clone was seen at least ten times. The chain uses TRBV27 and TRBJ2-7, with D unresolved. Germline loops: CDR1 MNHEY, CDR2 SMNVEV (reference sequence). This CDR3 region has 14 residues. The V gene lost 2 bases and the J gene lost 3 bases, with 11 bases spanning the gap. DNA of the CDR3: TGTGCCAGCAGTTTACTTCACAGCCTCTACGAGCAGTACTTC. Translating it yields CASSLLHSLYEQYF.

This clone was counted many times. The CDR3: CASSDPGGDGNTEAFF. CDR3 DNA sequence: TGTGCCAGCAGCGATCCCGGGGGGGACGGGAACACTGAAGCTTTCTTT. The V gene is TRBV7-3, the J gene TRBJ1-1; tentatively, D is TRBD1 (5 bases). The germline CDR1 and CDR2 sequences are SGHTA and FQGTGA. The length of the CDR3 is 16 residues. The V end was cut by 5 bases, the J end by 1 base, with 17 bases between. The whole variable domain, filled in from reference TRBV7-3 and TRBJ1-1, reads GAGVSQTPSNKVTEKGKYVELRCDPISGHTALYWYRQSLGQGPEFLIYFQGTGAADDSGLPNDRFFAVRPEGSVSTLKIQRTERGDSAVYLCASSDPGGDGNTEAFFGQGTRLTVV.

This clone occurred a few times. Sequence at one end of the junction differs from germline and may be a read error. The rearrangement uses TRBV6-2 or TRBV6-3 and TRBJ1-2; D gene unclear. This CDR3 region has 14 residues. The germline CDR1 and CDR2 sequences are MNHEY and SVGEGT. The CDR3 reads CAISYAAGDYGYTF. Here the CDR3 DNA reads TGTGCCATCAGTTACGCTGCCGGGGACTATGGCTACACCTTC.

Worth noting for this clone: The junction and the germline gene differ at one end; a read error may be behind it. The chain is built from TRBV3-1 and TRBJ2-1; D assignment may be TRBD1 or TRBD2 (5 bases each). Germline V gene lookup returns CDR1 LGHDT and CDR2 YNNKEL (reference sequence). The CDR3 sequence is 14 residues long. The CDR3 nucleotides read TGTGCCAGCATCCAACTAGGGGCCTACAATGAGCAGTTTTTC. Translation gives CASIQLGAYNEQFF.

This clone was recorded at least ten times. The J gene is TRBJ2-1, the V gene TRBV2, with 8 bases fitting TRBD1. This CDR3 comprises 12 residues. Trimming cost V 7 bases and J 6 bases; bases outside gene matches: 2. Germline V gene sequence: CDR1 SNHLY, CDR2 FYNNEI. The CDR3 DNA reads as TGTGCCAGCACCGGGACAGGCAATGAGCAGTTCTTC. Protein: CASTGTGNEQFF. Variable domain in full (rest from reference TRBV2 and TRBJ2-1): EPEVTQTPSHQVTQMGQEVILRCVPISNHLYFYWYRQILGQKVEFLVSFYNNEISEKSEIFDDQFSVERPDGSNFTLKIRSTKLEDSAMYFCASTGTGNEQFFGPGTRLTVL.

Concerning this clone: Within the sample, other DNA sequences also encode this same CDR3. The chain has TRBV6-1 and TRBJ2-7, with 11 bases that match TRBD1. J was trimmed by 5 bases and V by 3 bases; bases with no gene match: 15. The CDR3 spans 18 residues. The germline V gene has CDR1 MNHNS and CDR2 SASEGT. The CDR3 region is CASSDFRYGQGAGHEQYF. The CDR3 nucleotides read TGTGCCAGCAGTGATTTTAGATACGGACAGGGGGCGGGCCACGAGCAGTACTTC.

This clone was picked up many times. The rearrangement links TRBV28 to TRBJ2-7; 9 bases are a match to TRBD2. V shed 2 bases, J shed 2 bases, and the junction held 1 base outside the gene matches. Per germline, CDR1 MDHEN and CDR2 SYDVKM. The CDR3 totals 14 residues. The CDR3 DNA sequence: TGTGCCAGCAGTTTACTAGCGGGAACCTACGAGCAGTACTTC. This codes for CASSLLAGTYEQYF. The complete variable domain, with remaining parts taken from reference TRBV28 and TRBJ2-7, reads DVKVTQSSRYLVKRTGEKVFLECVQDMDHENMFWYRQDPGLGLRLIYFSYDVKMKEKGDIPEGYSVSREKKERFSLILESASTNQTSMYLCASSLLAGTYEQYFGPGTRLTVT.

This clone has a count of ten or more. The DNA for the CDR3 is TGTGCCTGGAGTGGCGGGAGCTCCTACAATGAGCAGTTCTTC. Amino acids: CAWSGGSSYNEQFF. This chain uses TRBV30 with TRBJ2-1, with TRBD2 matching 7 bases. The CDR3 loop spans 14 amino acids. Trimming at V came to 1 base and at J to 0 bases, leaving 0 bases not matched to a gene. Germline CDR1 reads GTSNPN; CDR2 reads SVGIG (reference sequence).

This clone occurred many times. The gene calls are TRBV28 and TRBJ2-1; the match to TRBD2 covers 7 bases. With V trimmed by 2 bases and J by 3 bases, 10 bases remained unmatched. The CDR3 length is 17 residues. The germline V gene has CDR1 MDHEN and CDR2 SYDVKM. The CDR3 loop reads CASSLSFGTTHYNEQFF. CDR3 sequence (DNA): TGTGCCAGCAGTTTAAGTTTTGGGACTACCCACTACAATGAGCAGTTCTTC.

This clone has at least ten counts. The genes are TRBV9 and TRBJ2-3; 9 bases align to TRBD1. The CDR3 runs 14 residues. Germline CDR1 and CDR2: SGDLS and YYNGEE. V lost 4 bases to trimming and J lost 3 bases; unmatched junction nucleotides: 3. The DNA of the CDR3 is TGTGCCAGCAGCCATGACAGGGGGACAGATACGCAGTATTTT. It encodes CASSHDRGTDTQYF.

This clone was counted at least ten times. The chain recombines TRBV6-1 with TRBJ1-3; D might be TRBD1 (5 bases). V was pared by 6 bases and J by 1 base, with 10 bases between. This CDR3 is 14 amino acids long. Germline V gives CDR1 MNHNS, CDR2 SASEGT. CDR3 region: CASRDGGSGNTIYF. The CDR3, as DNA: TGTGCCAGCAGAGACGGGGGGTCTGGAAACACCATATATTTT.

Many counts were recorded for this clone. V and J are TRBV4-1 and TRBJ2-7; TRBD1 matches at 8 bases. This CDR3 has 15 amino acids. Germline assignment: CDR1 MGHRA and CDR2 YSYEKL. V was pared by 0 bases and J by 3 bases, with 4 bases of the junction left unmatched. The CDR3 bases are TGCGCCAGCAGCCAAGATGCCGGACAGGGCTACGAGCAGTACTTC. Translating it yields CASSQDAGQGYEQYF.

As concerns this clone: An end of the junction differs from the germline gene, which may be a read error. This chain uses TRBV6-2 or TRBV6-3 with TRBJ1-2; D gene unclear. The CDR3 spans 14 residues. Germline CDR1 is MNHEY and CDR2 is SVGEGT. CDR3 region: CTSSLWGGAYGYTF. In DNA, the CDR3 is TGTACCAGCAGCCTCTGGGGAGGTGCCTATGGCTACACCTTC.

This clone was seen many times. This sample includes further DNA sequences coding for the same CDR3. The CDR3 sequence: CASSSSGAGHEDEKLFF. The CDR3 nucleotides read TGTGCCAGCAGTTCATCAGGGGCAGGCCATGAGGATGAAAAACTGTTTTTT. The V call is TRBV2, the J call TRBJ1-4, with D possibly TRBD1 on 6 matching bases. Trimming cost V 5 bases and J 6 bases, with 22 bases left between them. In germline, CDR1 is SNHLY, CDR2 FYNNEI. The CDR3 covers 17 residues. The complete variable domain, with remaining parts taken from reference TRBV2 and TRBJ1-4, reads EPEVTQTPSHQVTQMGQEVILRCVPISNHLYFYWYRQILGQKVEFLVSFYNNEISEKSEIFDDQFSVERPDGSNFTLKIRSTKLEDSAMYFCASSSSGAGHEDEKLFFGSGTQLSVL.

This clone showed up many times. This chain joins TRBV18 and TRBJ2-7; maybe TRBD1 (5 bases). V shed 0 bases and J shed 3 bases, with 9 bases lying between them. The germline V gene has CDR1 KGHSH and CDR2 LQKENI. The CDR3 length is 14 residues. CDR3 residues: CASSPPGLVYEQYF. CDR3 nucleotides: TGTGCCAGCTCACCACCGGGGCTGGTCTACGAGCAGTACTTC.

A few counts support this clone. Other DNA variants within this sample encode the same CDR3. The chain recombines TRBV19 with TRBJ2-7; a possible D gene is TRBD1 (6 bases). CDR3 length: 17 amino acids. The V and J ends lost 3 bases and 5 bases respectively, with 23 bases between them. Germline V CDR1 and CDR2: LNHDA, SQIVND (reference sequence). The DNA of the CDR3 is TGTGCCAGTAGTATCACCCGACTCCGGGGCAGGGACAACGAGCAGTACTTC. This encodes CASSITRLRGRDNEQYF. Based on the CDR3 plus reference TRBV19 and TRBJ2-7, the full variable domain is DGGITQSPKYLFRKEGQNVTLSCEQNLNHDAMYWYRQDPGQGLRLIYYSQIVNDFQKGDIAEGYSVSREKKESFPLTVTSAQKNPTAFYLCASSITRLRGRDNEQYFGPGTRLTVT.

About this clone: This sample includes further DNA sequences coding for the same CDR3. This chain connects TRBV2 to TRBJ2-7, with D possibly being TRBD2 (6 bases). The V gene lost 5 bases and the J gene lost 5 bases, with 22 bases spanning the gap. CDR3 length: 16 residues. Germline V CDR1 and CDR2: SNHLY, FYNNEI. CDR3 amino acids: CASSILAGEPGDEQYF. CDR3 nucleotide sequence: TGTGCCAGCAGTATACTAGCTGGAGAACCTGGGGACGAGCAGTACTTC. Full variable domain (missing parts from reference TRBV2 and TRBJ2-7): EPEVTQTPSHQVTQMGQEVILRCVPISNHLYFYWYRQILGQKVEFLVSFYNNEISEKSEIFDDQFSVERPDGSNFTLKIRSTKLEDSAMYFCASSILAGEPGDEQYFGPGTRLTVT.

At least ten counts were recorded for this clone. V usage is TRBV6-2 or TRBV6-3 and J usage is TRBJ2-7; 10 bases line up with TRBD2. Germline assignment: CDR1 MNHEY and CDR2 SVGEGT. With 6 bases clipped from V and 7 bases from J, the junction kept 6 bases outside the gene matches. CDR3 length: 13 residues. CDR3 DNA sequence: TGTGCCAGCAGACCAGCGGGAGGGCTTGAGCAGTACTTC. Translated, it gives CASRPAGGLEQYF.

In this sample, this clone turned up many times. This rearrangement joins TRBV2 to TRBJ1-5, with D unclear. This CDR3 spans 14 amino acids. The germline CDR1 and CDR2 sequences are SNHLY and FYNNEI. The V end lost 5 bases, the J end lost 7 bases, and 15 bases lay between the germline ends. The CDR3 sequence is CASSTLGGVQPQHF. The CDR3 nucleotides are TGTGCCAGCAGTACGCTCGGTGGGGTCCAGCCCCAGCATTTT. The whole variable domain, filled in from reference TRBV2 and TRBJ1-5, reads EPEVTQTPSHQVTQMGQEVILRCVPISNHLYFYWYRQILGQKVEFLVSFYNNEISEKSEIFDDQFSVERPDGSNFTLKIRSTKLEDSAMYFCASSTLGGVQPQHFGDGTRLSIL.

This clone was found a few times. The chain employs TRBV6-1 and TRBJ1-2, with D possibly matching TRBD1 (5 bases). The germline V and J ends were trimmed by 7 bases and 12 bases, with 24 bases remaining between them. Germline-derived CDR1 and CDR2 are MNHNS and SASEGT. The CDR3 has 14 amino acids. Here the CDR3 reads CASIERAGTGKHTF. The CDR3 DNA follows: TGTGCCAGCATCGAAAGGGCAGGGACCGGGAAGCACACCTTC.

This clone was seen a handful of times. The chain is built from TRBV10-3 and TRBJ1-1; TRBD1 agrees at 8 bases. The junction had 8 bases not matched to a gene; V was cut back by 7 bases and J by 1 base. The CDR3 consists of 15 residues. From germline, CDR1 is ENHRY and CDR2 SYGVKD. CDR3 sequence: CAIIPTGVPNTEAFF. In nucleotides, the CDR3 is TGTGCCATCATTCCGACAGGGGTCCCGAACACTGAAGCTTTCTTT.

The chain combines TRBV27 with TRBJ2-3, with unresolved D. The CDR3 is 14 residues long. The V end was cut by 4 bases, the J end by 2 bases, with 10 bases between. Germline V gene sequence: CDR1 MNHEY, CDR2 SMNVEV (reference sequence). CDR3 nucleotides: TGTGCCAGCAGTTCGGTCGGGTTCACAGATACGCAGTATTTT. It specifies CASSSVGFTDTQYF.

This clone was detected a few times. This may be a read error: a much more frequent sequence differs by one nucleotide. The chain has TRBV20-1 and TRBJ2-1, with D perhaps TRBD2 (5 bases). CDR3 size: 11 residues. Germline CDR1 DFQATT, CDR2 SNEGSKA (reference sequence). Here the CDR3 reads CRGSSYNEQFF. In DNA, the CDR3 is TGTAGAGGGAGTTCTTACAATGAGCAGTTCTTC.

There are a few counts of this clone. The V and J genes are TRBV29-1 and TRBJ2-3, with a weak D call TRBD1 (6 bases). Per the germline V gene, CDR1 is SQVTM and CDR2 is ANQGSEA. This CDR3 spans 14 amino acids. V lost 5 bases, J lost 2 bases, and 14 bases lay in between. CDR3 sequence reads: CSVTGRGVTDTQYF. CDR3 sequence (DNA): TGCAGCGTTACAGGCAGGGGTGTCACAGATACGCAGTATTTT.